Following are 21 T cell receptor beta chains from one sample sequenced in a study of shared clonotypes between healthy human individuals. Using immunoSEQ multiplex PCR, the repertoire was profiled, and TCRdb retains in-frame clones only, with some absent. The sample carries a few million clones, 95% recorded once. The sequencing input was naive CD4+ T cells sorted from blood. This sample's subset: CD45RA+ positively selected. The receptors shown here come from a man aged 18 to 30 in good health.

The chain employs TRBV29-1 and TRBJ1-2, with D possibly matching TRBD1 (5 bases). This CDR3 is built from 13 residues. Germline CDR1 SQVTM, CDR2 ANQGSEA. The ends were cut back, 6 bases at V and 3 bases at J, with 14 bases in the middle. The CDR3 spells CSVGTPRDYGYTF. The CDR3 nucleotides read TGCAGCGTGGGGACTCCCCGGGACTATGGCTACACCTTC.

The V and J genes are TRBV6-5 and TRBJ1-5; D not certain. The CDR3 runs 15 residues. Germline CDR1 and CDR2: MNHEY and SVGAGI. V lost 3 bases to trimming and J lost 0 bases, with 9 bases between them. The CDR3 nucleotides are TGTGCCAGCAGTTATAACGGGTATAGCAATCAGCCCCAGCATTTT. Protein sequence: CASSYNGYSNQPQHF.

The chain joins TRBV6-5 to TRBJ2-1, with TRBD2 identical over 10 bases. Germline CDR1 reads MNHEY; CDR2 reads SVGAGI. CDR3 size: 16 residues. The V segment lost 2 bases and the J segment 8 bases; nucleotides outside the gene matches: 9. The CDR3: CASSYQSGRAEYEQFF. The CDR3 DNA reads as TGTGCCAGCAGTTACCAAAGCGGGAGGGCCGAATATGAGCAGTTCTTC.

The V and J genes are TRBV5-1 and TRBJ1-6; D is unclear. Germline CDR1 reads SGHRS; CDR2 reads YFSETQ. V was pared by 4 bases and J by 13 bases, with 15 bases between. The CDR3 has 13 amino acids. The CDR3 loop reads CASSPRPTLPLHF. Here the CDR3 DNA reads TGCGCCAGCAGCCCCCGGCCGACCTTGCCCCTCCACTTT.

V usage is TRBV30 and J usage is TRBJ2-2; D is uncertain. With 4 bases removed from V and 5 bases from J, the gap between germline ends came to 17 bases. Germline values: CDR1 GTSNPN, CDR2 SVGIG (reference sequence). CDR3 size: 15 residues. In nucleotides, the CDR3 is TGTGCCTGGACCCCAGACTCCTTCGTGACCGGGGAGCTGTTTTTT. Encoded protein: CAWTPDSFVTGELFF.

This chain connects TRBV5-4 to TRBJ2-7; TRBD2 aligns across 7 bases. With V trimmed by 0 bases and J by 3 bases, 3 bases remained unmatched. This CDR3 is built from 14 residues. Germline CDR1 and CDR2: SGHNT and YYREEE (reference sequence). The CDR3 bases are TGTGCCAGCAGCTTGGGGGAGGGCCGCTACGAGCAGTACTTC. Protein product: CASSLGEGRYEQYF.

This rearrangement joins TRBV12-5 to TRBJ1-6; D may be TRBD1 (6 bases). Germline loops: CDR1 LGHNT, CDR2 FRNRAP. The CDR3 covers 17 residues. Trimming took off 5 bases at V and 4 bases at J, with 18 bases between the two ends. The CDR3 loop reads CASGHRQVADYNSPLHF. CDR3 sequence (DNA): TGTGCTAGTGGTCACAGACAGGTGGCGGATTATAATTCACCCCTCCACTTT.

This chain uses TRBV5-1 with TRBJ2-7; 9 nucleotides match TRBD2. With V trimmed by 4 bases and J by 0 bases, 5 bases remained unmatched. CDR1 and CDR2 from the germline V gene are SGHRS and YFSETQ. The CDR3 length is 15 residues. CDR3 DNA: TGCGCCAGCAGCCCTAGCGGGGTGCTCTCCTACGAGCAGTACTTC. Amino acids: CASSPSGVLSYEQYF.

The rearrangement uses TRBV15 and TRBJ2-1; 8 bases line up with TRBD1. The CDR3 loop spans 14 amino acids. Trimming at V came to 11 bases and at J to 4 bases, leaving 10 bases not matched to a gene. The germline CDR1 and CDR2 sequences are LNHNV and YYDKDF (reference sequence). DNA of the CDR3: TGTGCCGCGACGACAGGGGATAGGTACAATGAGCAGTTCTTC. Residues: CAATTGDRYNEQFF.

J is TRBJ1-6 and V is TRBV2; 9 bases line up with TRBD1. The CDR3 has 15 amino acids. Germline V gene lookup returns CDR1 SNHLY and CDR2 FYNNEI. The J segment lost 7 bases and the V segment lost 7 bases, leaving 8 bases of the junction unmatched. CDR3 amino acids: CASNLGTGWNSPLHF. CDR3 nucleotides: TGTGCCAGCAATTTGGGGACAGGGTGGAATTCACCCCTCCACTTT.

The CDR3 coding sequence is TGTGCCATCAGTGAGTCTTCCGGGACCTACAATGAGCAGTTCTTC. This gives the protein CAISESSGTYNEQFF. The rearrangement joins TRBV10-3 to TRBJ2-1; a possible D gene is TRBD2 (5 bases). This CDR3 is 15 amino acids long. CDR1 is ENHRY, CDR2 SYGVKD, per germline. V lost 0 bases, J lost 2 bases, and 8 bases lay in between.

The V call is TRBV27, the J call TRBJ2-7; TRBD2 matches at 10 bases. Trimming took 0 bases from V and 5 from J; bases not matched to a gene: 10. The CDR3 covers 17 residues. CDR1 is MNHEY, CDR2 SMNVEV, per germline (reference sequence). CDR3 in amino acids: CASSLSLAGVSKNEQYF. CDR3 coding DNA: TGTGCCAGCAGTTTATCCCTAGCGGGAGTATCGAAAAACGAGCAGTACTTC.

This clone has just one count. The chain is built from TRBV30 and TRBJ1-1, with 9 bases identical to TRBD1. V lost 3 bases and J lost 5; bases outside the gene matches: 4. CDR1 GTSNPN and CDR2 SVGIG come from the germline V gene (reference sequence). The CDR3 extends over 13 amino acids. The CDR3 protein is CAWSTGGRTEAFF. CDR3 sequence (DNA): TGTGCCTGGAGCACAGGGGGCAGGACTGAAGCTTTCTTT. The full variable domain, completed using reference TRBV30 and TRBJ1-1, is SQTIHQWPATLVQPVGSPLSLECTVEGTSNPNLYWYRQAAGRGLQLLFYSVGIGQISSEVPQNLSASRPQDRQFILSSKKLLLSDSGFYLCAWSTGGRTEAFFGQGTRLTVV.

The V call is TRBV7-2, the J call TRBJ2-5; 8 bases align to TRBD2. The CDR3 totals 18 residues. Germline trimming cut 2 bases from V and 5 bases from J; bases unmatched to any gene: 16. Germline assignment: CDR1 SGHTA and CDR2 FQGNSA. The chain's CDR3 is CASSLPSMIAGSGETQYF. CDR3 sequence (DNA): TGTGCCAGCAGCTTACCCTCTATGATAGCGGGATCAGGGGAGACCCAGTACTTC.

This clone is a singleton in its sample. The rearrangement joins TRBV6-5 to TRBJ2-2, with TRBD2 matching over 11 bases. The V segment lost 8 bases and the J segment 5 bases; nucleotides outside the gene matches: 7. Germline CDR1 reads MNHEY; CDR2 reads SVGAGI. The CDR3 is made up of 15 amino acids. This chain's CDR3 is CASATSGRGTGELFF. The DNA for the CDR3 is TGTGCCAGCGCCACTAGCGGGAGAGGAACCGGGGAGCTGTTTTTT.

Only one count was recorded for this clone. V gene TRBV6-1 combines with J gene TRBJ1-4; TRBD1 matches at 8 bases. CDR1 and CDR2 from the germline V gene are MNHNS and SASEGT. The CDR3 is 13 residues long. After removal of 4 bases from V and 6 bases from J, the junction contained 1 base not matched to a gene. Here the CDR3 DNA reads TGTGCCAGCAGTGCGACAGGGGATGAAAAACTGTTTTTT. It codes for CASSATGDEKLFF.

The chain has TRBV19 and TRBJ1-2, with D uncertain. Trimming removed 7 bases at V and 6 bases at J, with 12 bases between. The CDR3 covers 12 residues. CDR1 LNHDA and CDR2 SQIVND come from the germline V gene (reference sequence). The CDR3 region has the DNA TGTGCCAGTACCGATCGTCGACATGGCTACACCTTC. Protein sequence: CASTDRRHGYTF.

This sequence joins TRBV27 and TRBJ2-7, with a weak D call TRBD2 (6 bases). The CDR3 sequence is 15 residues long. Per the germline V gene, CDR1 is MNHEY and CDR2 is SMNVEV (reference sequence). The V end was cut by 6 bases, the J end by 4 bases, with 19 bases between. In nucleotides, the CDR3 is TGTGCCAGCAGAGACCCCCGGGGGATCACGTACGAGCAGTACTTC. It specifies CASRDPRGITYEQYF.

Comment on this clone: Other DNA sequences in the sample encode the same CDR3. This chain uses TRBV7-3 with TRBJ1-1; D not resolved. With 2 bases removed from V and 0 bases from J, the gap between germline ends came to 4 bases. CDR3 size: 13 residues. Germline CDR1 is SGHTA and CDR2 is FQGTGA. The CDR3 DNA follows: TGTGCCAGCAGCTTAGGGATGAACACTGAAGCTTTCTTT. This codes for CASSLGMNTEAFF.

On this clone: This CDR3 is also generated by other DNA sequences in the sample. V usage is TRBV28 and J usage is TRBJ1-1, with TRBD1 matching 7 bases. V shed 4 bases and J 5 bases; nucleotides not matched to a gene: 7. CDR3 size: 14 residues. Germline assignment: CDR1 MDHEN and CDR2 SYDVKM. In DNA form, the CDR3 reads TGTGCCAGCAGTTCGCAGGGGGTCCGGACTGAAGCTTTCTTT. This encodes CASSSQGVRTEAFF.

The chain combines TRBV5-1 with TRBJ2-2, with a weak D call TRBD1 (6 bases). V was clipped by 4 bases and J by 8 bases, with 12 bases between them. Per the germline V gene, CDR1 is SGHRS and CDR2 is YFSETQ. This CDR3 comprises 13 residues. Here the CDR3 DNA reads TGCGCCAGCAGCGTTAACAGGGAGGGGGAGCTGTTTTTT. Protein: CASSVNREGELFF.